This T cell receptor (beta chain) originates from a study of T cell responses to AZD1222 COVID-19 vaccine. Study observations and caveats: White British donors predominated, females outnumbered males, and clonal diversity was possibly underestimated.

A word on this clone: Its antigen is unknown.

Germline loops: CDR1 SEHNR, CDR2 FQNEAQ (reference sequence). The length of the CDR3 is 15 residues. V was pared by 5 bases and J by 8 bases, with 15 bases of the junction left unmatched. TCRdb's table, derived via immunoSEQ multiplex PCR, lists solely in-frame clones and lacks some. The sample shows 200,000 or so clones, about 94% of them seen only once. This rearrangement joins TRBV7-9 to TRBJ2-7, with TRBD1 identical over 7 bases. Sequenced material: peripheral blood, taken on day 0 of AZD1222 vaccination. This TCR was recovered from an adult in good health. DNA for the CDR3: TGTGCCAGCAGCCCCCGGGAAGGGGGCTCCTGGAAGCAGTACTTC. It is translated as CASSPREGGSWKQYF.